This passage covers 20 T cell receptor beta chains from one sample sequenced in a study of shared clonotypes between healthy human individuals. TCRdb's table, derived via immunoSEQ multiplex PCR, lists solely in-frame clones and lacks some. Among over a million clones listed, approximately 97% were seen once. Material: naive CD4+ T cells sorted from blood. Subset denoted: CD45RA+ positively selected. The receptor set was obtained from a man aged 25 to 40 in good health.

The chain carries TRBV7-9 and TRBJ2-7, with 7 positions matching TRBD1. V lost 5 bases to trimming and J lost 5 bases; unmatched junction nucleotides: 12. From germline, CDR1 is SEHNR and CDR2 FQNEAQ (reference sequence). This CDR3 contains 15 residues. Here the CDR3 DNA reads TGTGCCAGCAGCCCGAAGGACAGGATCTTTGACGAGCAGTACTTC. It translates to CASSPKDRIFDEQYF.

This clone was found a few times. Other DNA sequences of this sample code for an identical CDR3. In DNA form, the CDR3 reads TGCGCCAGCAGCTTAGAGGTACAAGAGACCCAGTACTTC. As protein: CASSLEVQETQYF. The rearrangement links TRBV5-1 to TRBJ2-5, with D unresolved. Germline CDR1 SGHRS, CDR2 YFSETQ. The V end was cut by 2 bases, the J end by 2 bases, with 7 bases between. CDR3 length: 13 residues.

CDR3 nucleotides: TGTGCCAGCAGACCTCAAGTCCGGGACAGGGGAGCTTTCTTT. Its translation is CASRPQVRDRGAFF. This sequence joins TRBV27 and TRBJ1-1; TRBD1 matches at 10 bases. The CDR3 runs 14 residues. Germline V gene sequence: CDR1 MNHEY, CDR2 SMNVEV (reference sequence). The trim removed 6 bases at V and 10 bases at J, leaving 11 bases unmatched.

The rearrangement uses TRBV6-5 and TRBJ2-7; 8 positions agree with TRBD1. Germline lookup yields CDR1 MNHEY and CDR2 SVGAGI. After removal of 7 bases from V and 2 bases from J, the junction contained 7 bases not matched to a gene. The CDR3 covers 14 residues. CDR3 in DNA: TGTGCCAGCACAGGGGGCGCTGGGACCTACGAGCAGTACTTC. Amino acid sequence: CASTGGAGTYEQYF.

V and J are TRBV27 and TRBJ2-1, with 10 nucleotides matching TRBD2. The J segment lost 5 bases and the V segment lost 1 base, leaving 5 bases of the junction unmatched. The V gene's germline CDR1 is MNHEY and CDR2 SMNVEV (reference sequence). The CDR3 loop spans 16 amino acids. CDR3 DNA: TGTGCCAGCAGTTTATTTTCACTAGCGGGAAACAATGAGCAGTTCTTC. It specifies CASSLFSLAGNNEQFF.

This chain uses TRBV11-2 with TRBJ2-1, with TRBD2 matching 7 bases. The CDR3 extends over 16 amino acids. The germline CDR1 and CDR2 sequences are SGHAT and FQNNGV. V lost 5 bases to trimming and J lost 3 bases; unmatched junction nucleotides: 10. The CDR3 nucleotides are TGTGCCAGCAGCCTCAGACTAGCCGACCGCTACAATGAGCAGTTCTTC. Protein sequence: CASSLRLADRYNEQFF.

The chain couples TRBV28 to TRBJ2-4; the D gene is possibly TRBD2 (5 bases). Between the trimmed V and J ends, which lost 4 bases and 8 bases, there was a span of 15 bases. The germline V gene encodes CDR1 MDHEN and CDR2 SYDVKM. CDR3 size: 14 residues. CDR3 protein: CASSYHRGQDIQYF. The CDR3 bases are TGTGCCAGCAGTTATCATCGGGGTCAGGACATTCAGTACTTC.

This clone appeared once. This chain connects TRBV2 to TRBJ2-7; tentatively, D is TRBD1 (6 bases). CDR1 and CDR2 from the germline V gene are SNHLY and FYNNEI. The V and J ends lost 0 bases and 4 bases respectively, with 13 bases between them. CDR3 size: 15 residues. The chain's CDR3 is CASSEAFGTPYEQYF. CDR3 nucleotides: TGTGCCAGCAGTGAAGCCTTCGGGACACCTTACGAGCAGTACTTC.

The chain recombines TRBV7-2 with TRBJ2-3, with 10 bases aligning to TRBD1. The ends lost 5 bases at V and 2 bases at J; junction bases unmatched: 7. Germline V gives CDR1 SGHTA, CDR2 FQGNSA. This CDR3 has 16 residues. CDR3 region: CASSLDRGLVTDTQYF. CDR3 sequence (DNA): TGTGCCAGCAGCCTCGACAGGGGGCTTGTCACAGATACGCAGTATTTT.

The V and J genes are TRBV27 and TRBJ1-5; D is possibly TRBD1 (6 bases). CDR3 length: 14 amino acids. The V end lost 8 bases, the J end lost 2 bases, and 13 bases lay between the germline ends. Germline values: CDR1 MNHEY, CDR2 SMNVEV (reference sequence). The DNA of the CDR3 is TGTGCCAGCCAGGACAGTTATGGCAATCAGCCCCAGCATTTT. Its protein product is CASQDSYGNQPQHF.

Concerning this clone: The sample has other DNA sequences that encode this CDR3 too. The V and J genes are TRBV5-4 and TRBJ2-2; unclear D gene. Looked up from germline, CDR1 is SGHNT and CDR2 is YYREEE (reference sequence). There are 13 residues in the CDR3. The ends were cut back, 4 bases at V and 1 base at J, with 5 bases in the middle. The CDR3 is CASSGQNTGELFF. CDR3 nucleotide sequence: TGTGCCAGCAGCGGCCAGAACACCGGGGAGCTGTTTTTT.

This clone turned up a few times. Written as DNA, the CDR3 is TGTGCCAGCAGCCAGAACGTACGGACTGAAGCTTTCTTT. Its translation is CASSQNVRTEAFF. This chain joins TRBV14 and TRBJ1-1, with D hard to call. The CDR3 runs to 13 residues. Germline CDR1 is SGHDN and CDR2 is FVKESK. Trimming removed 3 bases from V and 5 bases from J, with 10 bases in between.

In DNA, the CDR3 is TGTGCCAGCAGTGATTGGCAGTCCAGCACAGATACGCAGTATTTT. Its protein is CASSDWQSSTDTQYF. The chain has TRBV25-1 and TRBJ2-3; no clear D. There are 15 residues in the CDR3. V dropped 3 bases and J dropped 0 bases, with 10 bases sitting between them. Germline lookup yields CDR1 MGHDK and CDR2 SYGVNS. The variable domain in full, with the rest retrieved from reference TRBV25-1 and TRBJ2-3, is EADIYQTPRYLVIGTGKKITLECSQTMGHDKMYWYQQDPGMELHLIHYSYGVNSTEKGDLSSESTVSRIRTEHFPLTLESARPSHTSQYLCASSDWQSSTDTQYFGPGTRLTVL.

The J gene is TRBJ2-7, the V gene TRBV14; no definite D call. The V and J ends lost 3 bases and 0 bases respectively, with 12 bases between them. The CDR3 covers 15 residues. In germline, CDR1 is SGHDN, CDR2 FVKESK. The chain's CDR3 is CASSQHRSSSYEQYF. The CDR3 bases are TGTGCCAGCAGCCAGCACAGATCCAGCTCCTACGAGCAGTACTTC.

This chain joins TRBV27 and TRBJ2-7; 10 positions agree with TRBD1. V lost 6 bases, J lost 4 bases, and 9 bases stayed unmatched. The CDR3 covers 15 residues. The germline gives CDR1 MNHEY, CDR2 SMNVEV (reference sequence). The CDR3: CASRKIDRGLYEQYF. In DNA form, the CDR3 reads TGTGCCAGCAGAAAAATAGACAGGGGGCTTTACGAGCAGTACTTC.

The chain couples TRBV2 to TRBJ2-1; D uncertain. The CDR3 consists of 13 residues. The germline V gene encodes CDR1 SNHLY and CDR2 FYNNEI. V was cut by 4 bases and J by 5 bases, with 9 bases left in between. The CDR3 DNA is TGTGCCAGCAGTGCTCAGTTGGACAATGAGCAGTTCTTC. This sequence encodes CASSAQLDNEQFF. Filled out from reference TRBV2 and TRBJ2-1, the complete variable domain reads EPEVTQTPSHQVTQMGQEVILRCVPISNHLYFYWYRQILGQKVEFLVSFYNNEISEKSEIFDDQFSVERPDGSNFTLKIRSTKLEDSAMYFCASSAQLDNEQFFGPGTRLTVL.

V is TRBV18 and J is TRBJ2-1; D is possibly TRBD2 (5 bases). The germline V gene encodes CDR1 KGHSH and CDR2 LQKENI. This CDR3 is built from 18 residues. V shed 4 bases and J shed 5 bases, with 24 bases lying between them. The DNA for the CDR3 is TGTGCCAGCTCACTCAATCCCGGACTTTTTCCCCCACACAATGAGCAGTTCTTC. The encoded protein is CASSLNPGLFPPHNEQFF.

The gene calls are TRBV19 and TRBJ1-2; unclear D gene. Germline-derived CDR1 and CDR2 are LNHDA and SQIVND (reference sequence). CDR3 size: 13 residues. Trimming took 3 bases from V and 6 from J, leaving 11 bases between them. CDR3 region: CASSILRLNGYTF. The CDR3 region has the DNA TGTGCCAGTAGTATTCTCCGTCTGAATGGCTACACCTTC.

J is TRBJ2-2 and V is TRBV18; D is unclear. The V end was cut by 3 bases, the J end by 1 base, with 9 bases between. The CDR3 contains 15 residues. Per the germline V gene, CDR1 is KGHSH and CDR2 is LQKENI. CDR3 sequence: CASSPVRKNTGELFF. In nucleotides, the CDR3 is TGTGCCAGCTCACCTGTACGAAAGAACACCGGGGAGCTGTTTTTT.

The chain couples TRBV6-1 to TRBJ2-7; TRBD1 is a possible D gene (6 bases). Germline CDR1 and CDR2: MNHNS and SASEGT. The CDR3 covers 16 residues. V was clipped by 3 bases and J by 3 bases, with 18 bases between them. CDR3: CASSDFRRDRNYEQYF. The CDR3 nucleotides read TGTGCCAGCAGTGATTTCAGACGTGACAGGAACTACGAGCAGTACTTC.